The 30 T cell receptor beta chains listed next were all sequenced from one sample in a study of T cells after yellow fever vaccination. TCRdb itself ran the 5' RACE reads through MiXCR, one entry per CDR3 protein. Here the sample spans tens of thousands of distinct CDR3 sequences, around 6.5% being singletons. The material was CD8+ T cells sorted from PBMCs, obtained on the day of the first yellow fever vaccination. These TCRs come from a man younger than 30 who received the YFV17D yellow fever vaccine.

The sample holds a few counts of this clonotype. The DNA for the CDR3 is TGTGCCAGCAGCCCGGACAGGGAGATCGACGAGCAGTACTTC. This translates into CASSPDREIDEQYF. The chain couples TRBV9 to TRBJ2-7; 8 bases agree with TRBD1. The CDR3 contains 14 residues. Per the germline V gene, CDR1 is SGDLS and CDR2 is YYNGEE. Trimming cost V 4 bases and J 5 bases; bases outside gene matches: 8.

This clonotype came up many times. The rearrangement joins TRBV29-1 to TRBJ2-3; 8 bases fit TRBD2. This CDR3 comprises 13 residues. V shed 6 bases and J 5 bases; nucleotides not matched to a gene: 7. Germline V CDR1 and CDR2: SQVTM, ANQGSEA. CDR3 sequence: CSVPGGAEDTQYF. The CDR3 DNA follows: TGCAGCGTCCCCGGGGGGGCTGAAGATACGCAGTATTTT.

V and J are TRBV7-6 and TRBJ2-7, with D tentatively TRBD1 or TRBD2 (5 bases each). The CDR3 covers 12 residues. Per the germline V gene, CDR1 is SGHVS and CDR2 is FNYEAQ. The CDR3 loop is CASGRVGAEQYF. In DNA form, the CDR3 reads TGTGCGAGCGGCAGGGTTGGAGCCGAGCAGTACTTC.

This clonotype has a count of ten or more. The V and J genes are TRBV4-3 and TRBJ2-2; 7 nucleotides line up with TRBD1. V shed 4 bases, J shed 6 bases, and the junction held 5 bases outside the gene matches. CDR1 and CDR2 from the germline V gene are LGHNA and YSLEER. CDR3 size: 14 residues. The CDR3 nucleotides read TGCGCCAGCAGCCCGAACCAGGGGGCCGGGGAGCTGTTTTTT. This encodes CASSPNQGAGELFF.

In its sample, this clonotype was seen many times. The J gene is TRBJ2-3, the V gene TRBV7-6; 11 positions agree with TRBD1. This CDR3 contains 16 residues. V was clipped by 4 bases and J by 4 bases; unmatched bases: 7. CDR1 and CDR2 from the germline V gene are SGHVS and FNYEAQ. The CDR3 is CASSWTGGESADTQYF. CDR3 in DNA: TGTGCCAGCAGCTGGACAGGGGGCGAATCTGCAGATACGCAGTATTTT.

This clonotype has just a few counts. This CDR3 is CASSQDLGTFF. The CDR3 DNA follows: TGTGCCAGCAGCCAAGATCTCGGAACTTTCTTT. This chain connects TRBV3-1 to TRBJ1-1; D is undetermined. The CDR3 runs 11 residues. V was cut by 0 bases and J by 12 bases, with 8 bases left in between. Germline CDR1 and CDR2: LGHDT and YNNKEL (reference sequence).

This clonotype was detected only a few times. The rearrangement joins TRBV20-1 to TRBJ2-7; the D gene is possibly TRBD1 (6 bases). CDR1 and CDR2 from the germline V gene are DFQATT and SNEGSKA (reference sequence). The CDR3 runs 15 residues. V was cut by 4 bases and J by 2 bases, with 18 bases left in between. The CDR3 DNA reads as TGCAGTGCTACAAAGAGAGAGGGGGACGCCTACGAGCAGTACTTC. As protein: CSATKREGDAYEQYF.

Remarks on this clonotype: At one of its ends the junction is not consistent with the germline gene, which may arise from a read error. The gene calls are TRBV2 and TRBJ2-6; 7 bases map to TRBD1. This CDR3 spans 19 amino acids. Germline CDR1 SNHLY, CDR2 FYNNEI. The chain's CDR3 is CACSINGQAALHGANVLTF. CDR3 bases: TGTGCCTGCAGTATTAACGGACAGGCCGCCCTTCATGGGGCCAACGTCCTGACTTTC. Drawing the rest from reference TRBV2 and TRBJ2-6, the complete variable domain is EPEVTQTPSHQVTQMGQEVILRCVPISNHLYFYWYRQILGQKVEFLVSFYNNEISEKSEIFDDQFSVERPDGSNFTLKIRSTKLEDSAMYFCACSINGQAALHGANVLTFGAGSRLTVL.

This clonotype was seen many times. The CDR3 nucleotides are TGTGCCAGCAGCCCTGATGACGGGAGATCCTACAATGAGCAGTTCTTC. Protein product: CASSPDDGRSYNEQFF. The genes are TRBV7-9 and TRBJ2-1; weak D call: TRBD2 (6 bases). Germline V gene lookup returns CDR1 SEHNR and CDR2 FQNEAQ (reference sequence). Trimming removed 5 bases from V and 1 base from J, with 15 bases in between. CDR3 length: 16 residues.

This sequence joins TRBV7-2 and TRBJ2-3, with no clear D. V was trimmed by 2 bases and J by 2 bases, leaving 11 bases between them. Germline CDR1 reads SGHTA; CDR2 reads FQGNSA. The CDR3 is 15 amino acids. The CDR3 DNA reads as TGTGCCAGCAGCTTAAAGGGCCTTTACACAGATACGCAGTATTTT. Its protein product is CASSLKGLYTDTQYF.

This clonotype was seen many times. The CDR3 is CASSLPVTITEAFF. The CDR3 bases are TGTGCCAGCAGCTTACCCGTGACAATTACTGAAGCTTTCTTT. V and J are TRBV7-2 and TRBJ1-1; D ambiguous. This CDR3 has 14 residues. Trimming cost V 2 bases and J 5 bases, with 12 bases left between them. Germline V gene lookup returns CDR1 SGHTA and CDR2 FQGNSA.

This clonotype appeared many times. The chain joins TRBV9 to TRBJ2-5; D might be TRBD1 (6 bases). Germline CDR1 and CDR2: SGDLS and YYNGEE. Trimming shortened V by 0 bases and J by 0 bases, and 15 bases separated the two germline ends. The length of the CDR3 is 17 residues. The CDR3 DNA reads TGTGCCAGCAGCGTAGATCCCCTATGGACAGACCAAGAGACCCAGTACTTC. It encodes CASSVDPLWTDQETQYF.

The table lists this clonotype with a few counts. The rearrangement links TRBV7-3 to TRBJ2-3; the match to TRBD2 covers 11 bases. CDR3 length equals 19 residues. J lost 0 bases, V lost 5 bases, and 13 bases had no gene match. Per the germline V gene, CDR1 is SGHTA and CDR2 is FQGTGA. The CDR3 nucleotides read TGTGCCAGCAGCCCGACAAATCTCCTAGCGGGGGGTAGCACAGATACGCAGTATTTT. It specifies CASSPTNLLAGGSTDTQYF.

This clonotype came up many times. The chain carries TRBV4-1 and TRBJ2-1; 11 positions agree with TRBD1. V shed 2 bases, J shed 6 bases, and the junction held 3 bases outside the gene matches. The germline CDR1 and CDR2 sequences are MGHRA and YSYEKL. The CDR3 is 15 amino acids. CDR3 nucleotide sequence: TGCGCCAGCAGCCAAACCGGGACAGGGGGCAATGAGCAGTTCTTC. This gives the protein CASSQTGTGGNEQFF.

The gene calls are TRBV2 and TRBJ1-5; a weak D match, TRBD1 (6 bases). The CDR3 totals 14 residues. The V end lost 6 bases, the J end lost 2 bases, and 11 bases lay between the germline ends. Germline V gives CDR1 SNHLY, CDR2 FYNNEI. The CDR3 DNA is TGTGCCAGCAGCGCTAGACAGGGCAATCAGCCCCAGCATTTT. This gives the protein CASSARQGNQPQHF.

This clonotype has more than one count but fewer than ten. The chain uses TRBV20-1 and TRBJ2-2; D unresolved. Trimming left V 3 bases short and J 4 bases short, with 6 bases between. The CDR3 is 12 amino acids. CDR1 is DFQATT and CDR2 is SNEGSKA in the germline V gene (reference sequence). The CDR3 region is CSASPATGELFF. CDR3 bases: TGCAGTGCTAGTCCCGCCACCGGGGAGCTGTTTTTT.

In this sample, this clonotype turned up a few times. The rearrangement uses TRBV6-5 and TRBJ1-4; 12 positions agree with TRBD1. V gave up 2 bases and J gave up 7 bases; unmatched junction bases: 5. CDR3 length: 16 amino acids. CDR1 is MNHEY and CDR2 is SVGAGI in the germline V gene. The CDR3 loop is CASSYGTGGSSEKLFF. The CDR3 DNA reads TGTGCCAGCAGTTACGGGACAGGGGGCTCATCTGAAAAACTGTTTTTT.

The chain carries TRBV6-2 or TRBV6-3 and TRBJ2-1; TRBD1 aligns across 12 bases. The CDR3 extends over 16 amino acids. CDR1 and CDR2 from the germline V gene are MNHEY and SVGEGT. Trimming at V came to 10 bases and at J to 3 bases, leaving 10 bases not matched to a gene. The CDR3 reads CATGTGGSVHYNEQFF. The CDR3 DNA sequence: TGTGCCACCGGGACAGGGGGCTCCGTCCACTACAATGAGCAGTTCTTC.

This clonotype came up many times. The J gene is TRBJ2-7, the V gene TRBV5-6; D may correspond to TRBD1 or TRBD2 (5 bases each). CDR1 is SGHDT, CDR2 YYEEEE, per germline. The CDR3 extends over 15 amino acids. The V and J ends lost 4 bases and 3 bases respectively, with 17 bases between them. CDR3 bases: TGTGCCAGCAGCAGTGAGACGGGACGGCGCTACGAGCAGTACTTC. This codes for CASSSETGRRYEQYF. The full variable domain, with the rest looked up from reference TRBV5-6 and TRBJ2-7, is DAGVTQSPTHLIKTRGQQVTLRCSPKSGHDTVSWYQQALGQGPQFIFQYYEEEERQRGNFPDRFSGHQFPNYSSELNVNALLLGDSALYLCASSSETGRRYEQYFGPGTRLTVT.

The chain uses TRBV30 and TRBJ2-2, with D perhaps TRBD1 or TRBD2 (6 bases each). Germline V gene data show CDR1 as GTSNPN and CDR2 as SVGIG (reference sequence). V was trimmed by 3 bases and J by 5 bases, leaving 13 bases between them. The CDR3 has 14 amino acids. The CDR3 spells CAWSGGGGTGELFF. The CDR3 DNA reads as TGTGCCTGGAGCGGGGGCGGCGGGACCGGGGAGCTGTTTTTT.

This clonotype was counted at least ten times. The genes are TRBV12-3 or TRBV12-4 and TRBJ2-3; D possibly uses TRBD1 or TRBD2 (5 bases each). CDR3 length: 15 residues. The V end lost 5 bases, the J end lost 2 bases, and 14 bases lay between the germline ends. CDR3 sequence: CASSDGTWATDTQYF. CDR3 bases: TGTGCCAGCAGTGATGGGACCTGGGCCACAGATACGCAGTATTTT.

This chain joins TRBV5-1 and TRBJ1-1; D gene unclear. Trimming pared 0 bases from V and 4 bases from J, leaving 10 bases between. The CDR3 has 14 residues. Germline CDR1 reads SGHRS; CDR2 reads YFSETQ. CDR3: CASSLGSGVTEAFF. The CDR3 DNA sequence: TGCGCCAGCAGCTTGGGGTCTGGGGTCACTGAAGCTTTCTTT.

This clonotype showed up just a few times. J is TRBJ1-3 and V is TRBV12-3 or TRBV12-4; a possible D gene is TRBD1 (6 bases). This CDR3 spans 15 amino acids. V was shortened by 6 bases and J by 2 bases, with 14 bases between the two germline ends. CDR3 in amino acids: CASSRGGGTGNTIYF. The CDR3 DNA reads as TGTGCCAGCAGCCGCGGGGGGGGCACTGGAAACACCATATATTTT.

The chain combines TRBV29-1 with TRBJ2-2, with 12 bases identical to TRBD2. With V trimmed by 5 bases and J by 4 bases, 11 bases remained unmatched. Per germline, CDR1 SQVTM and CDR2 ANQGSEA. The CDR3 consists of 17 residues. The CDR3 DNA follows: TGCAGCGTTCTTCCTAGCGGGGGGGAGACAACCACCGGGGAGCTGTTTTTT. Translated: CSVLPSGGETTTGELFF.

The CDR3 region is CASSQGLSRWADTQYF. The CDR3 DNA sequence: TGCGCCAGCAGCCAAGGTCTTTCGCGGTGGGCAGATACGCAGTATTTT. This chain joins TRBV4-3 and TRBJ2-3; D ambiguous. The ends were cut back, 1 base at V and 4 bases at J, with 15 bases in the middle. Germline V gene data show CDR1 as LGHNA and CDR2 as YSLEER. The CDR3 extends over 16 amino acids.

This clonotype was counted ten times or more. The chain carries TRBV6-5 and TRBJ1-5, with D maybe TRBD1 (6 bases). Trimming removed 6 bases at V and 7 bases at J, with 16 bases between. The CDR3 is made up of 14 amino acids. Germline V gives CDR1 MNHEY, CDR2 SVGAGI. The CDR3 region has the DNA TGTGCCAGCAGCCAGGACAGACCGAACCAGCCCCAGCATTTT. This translates into CASSQDRPNQPQHF.

This clonotype has at least ten counts. This chain links TRBV7-9 with TRBJ2-7, with D perhaps TRBD1 (5 bases). Trimming pared 4 bases from V and 1 base from J, leaving 11 bases between. Germline loops: CDR1 SEHNR, CDR2 FQNEAQ (reference sequence). This CDR3 contains 14 residues. The CDR3 region is CASSSQWTSYEQYF. As DNA, the CDR3 is TGTGCCAGCAGCTCACAGTGGACATCCTACGAGCAGTACTTC.

The sample holds many counts of this clonotype. V is TRBV12-3 or TRBV12-4 and J is TRBJ2-1; 9 bases map to TRBD2. The CDR3 has 17 amino acids. V lost 0 bases and J lost 3; bases outside the gene matches: 6. The CDR3 DNA reads as TGTGCCAGCAGTTTAGCCCTAAGCGGGGGGCGCTACAATGAGCAGTTCTTC. Its translation: CASSLALSGGRYNEQFF.

This clonotype was detected many times. V is TRBV29-1 and J is TRBJ1-1; D is possibly TRBD1 (5 bases). Germline-derived CDR1 and CDR2 are SQVTM and ANQGSEA. The V end was cut by 6 bases, the J end by 0 bases, with 20 bases between. This CDR3 has 16 residues. For the CDR3, the DNA is TGCAGCGTGGGGGTTATTCCATCTAACTTGAACACTGAAGCTTTCTTT. Its translation: CSVGVIPSNLNTEAFF.

The chain links TRBV4-3 to TRBJ1-4; 10 nucleotides agree with TRBD1. Germline assignment: CDR1 LGHNA and CDR2 YSLEER. This CDR3 contains 18 residues. J was trimmed by 7 bases and V by 1 base; bases with no gene match: 12. The CDR3 loop is CASSQGDRGYEFSEKLFF. The CDR3 coding sequence is TGCGCCAGCAGCCAAGGGGACAGGGGTTACGAGTTTAGTGAAAAACTGTTTTTT.